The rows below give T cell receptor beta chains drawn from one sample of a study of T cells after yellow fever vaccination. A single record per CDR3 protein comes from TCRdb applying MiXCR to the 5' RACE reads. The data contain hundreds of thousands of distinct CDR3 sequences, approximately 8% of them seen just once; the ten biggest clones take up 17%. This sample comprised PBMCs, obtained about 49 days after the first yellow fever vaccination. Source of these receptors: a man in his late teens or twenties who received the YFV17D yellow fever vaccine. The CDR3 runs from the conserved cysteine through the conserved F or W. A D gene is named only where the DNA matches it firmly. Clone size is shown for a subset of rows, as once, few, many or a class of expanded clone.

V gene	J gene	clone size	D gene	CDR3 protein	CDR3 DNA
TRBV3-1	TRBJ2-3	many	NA	CASSQVSLRQAQGQYF	TGTGCCAGCAGCCAAGTTTCACTTCGACAGGCCCAGGGGCAGTATTTT
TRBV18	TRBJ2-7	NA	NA	CAGSPRGGGTYEQYF	TGTGCCGGCTCTCCTCGGGGAGGGGGAACCTACGAGCAGTACTTC
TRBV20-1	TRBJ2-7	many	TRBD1	CSARDDRGNYEQYF	TGCAGTGCTAGAGATGACAGGGGGAATTACGAGCAGTACTTC
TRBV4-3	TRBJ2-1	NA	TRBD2	CASSRHVGLAGRNEQFF	TGCGCCAGCAGCCGACACGTGGGACTAGCGGGGAGGAATGAGCAGTTCTTC
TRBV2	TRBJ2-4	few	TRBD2	CASSAAGTSLNIQYF	TGTGCCAGCAGTGCTGCCGGGACTAGCCTAAACATTCAGTACTTC
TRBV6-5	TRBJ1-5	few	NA	CASSYSVRVIGNQPQHF	TGTGCCAGCAGTTACTCGGTACGGGTTATAGGCAATCAGCCCCAGCATTTT
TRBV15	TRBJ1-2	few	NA	CATSRDLDSGGYTF	TGTGCCACCAGCAGAGATCTGGACAGCGGTGGCTACACCTTC
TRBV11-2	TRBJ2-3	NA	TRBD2	CASSRAGGNTDTQYF	TGTGCCAGCAGCCGAGCGGGGGGGAACACAGATACGCAGTATTTT
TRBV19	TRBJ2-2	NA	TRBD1	CASSNRGPNTGELFF	TGTGCCAGTAGCAACAGGGGTCCGAACACCGGGGAGCTGTTTTTT
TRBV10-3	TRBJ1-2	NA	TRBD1	CAISAPGQGNYGYTF	TGTGCCATCAGTGCCCCGGGACAGGGGAACTATGGCTACACCTTC
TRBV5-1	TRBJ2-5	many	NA	CASTSPEARQETQYF	TGCGCCAGCACCTCCCCGGAGGCCAGACAAGAGACCCAGTACTTC
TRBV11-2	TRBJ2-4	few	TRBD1	CASSSPKLRDRVTAKNIQYF	TGTGCCAGCAGCTCACCGAAACTGAGGGACAGGGTTACAGCCAAAAACATTCAGTACTTC
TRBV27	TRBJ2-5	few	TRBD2	CASSSTSGGRKTQYF	TGTGCCAGCAGTTCGACTAGCGGGGGGAGGAAGACCCAGTACTTC
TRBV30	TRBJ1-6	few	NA	CAWSVGYSNSPLHF	TGTGCCTGGAGTGTCGGGTACAGTAATTCACCCCTCCACTTT
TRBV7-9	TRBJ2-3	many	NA	CASSPGHPSTDTQYF	TGTGCCAGCAGCCCCGGACACCCTAGCACAGATACGCAGTATTTT
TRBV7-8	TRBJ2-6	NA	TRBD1	CASSKTGGFGANVLTF	TGTGCCAGCAGCAAGACAGGGGGCTTTGGGGCCAACGTCCTGACTTTC
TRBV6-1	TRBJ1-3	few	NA	CASSQEAAYVTIYF	TGTGCCAGCAGTCAGGAGGCTGCGTATGTCACCATATATTTT
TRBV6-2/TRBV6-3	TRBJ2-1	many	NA	CASSYWAGRPYNEQFF	TGTGCCAGCAGTTACTGGGCAGGGAGGCCCTACAATGAGCAGTTCTTC
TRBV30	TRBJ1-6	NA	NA	CAWSVYSGAPLHF	TGTGCCTGGAGTGTATATTCCGGGGCGCCCCTCCACTTT
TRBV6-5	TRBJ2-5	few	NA	CASSYPALQETQYF	TGTGCCAGCAGTTACCCCGCGCTACAAGAGACCCAGTACTTC
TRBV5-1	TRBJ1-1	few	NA	CASSRTRNTEAFF	TGCGCCAGCAGCCGTACCAGGAACACTGAAGCTTTCTTT
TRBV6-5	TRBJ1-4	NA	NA	CASSYGYSANEKLFF	TGTGCCAGCAGTTACGGGTACAGCGCTAATGAAAAACTGTTTTTT
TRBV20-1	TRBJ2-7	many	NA	CSAPDGYEQYF	TGCAGTGCTCCGGACGGGTACGAGCAGTACTTC
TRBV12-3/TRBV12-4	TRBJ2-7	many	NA	CASSPGTTTYEQYF	TGTGCCAGCAGCCCCGGGACAACAACCTACGAGCAGTACTTC
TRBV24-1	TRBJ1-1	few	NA	CATSGAGEAFF	TGTGCCACCAGTGGGGCCGGTGAAGCTTTCTTT
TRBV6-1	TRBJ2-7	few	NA	CASSEGRGANYEQYF	TGTGCCAGCAGTGAGGGCAGGGGGGCCAACTACGAGCAGTACTTC
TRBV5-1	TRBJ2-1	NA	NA	CASSPLAPGDEQFF	TGCGCCAGCAGCCCCCTCGCCCCGGGCGATGAGCAGTTCTTC
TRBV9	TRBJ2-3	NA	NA	CASSVEPGVKTDTQYF	TGTGCCAGCAGCGTAGAACCCGGTGTTAAGACAGATACGCAGTATTTT
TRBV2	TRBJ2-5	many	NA	CASSEIPGGAGETQYF	TGTGCCAGCAGTGAAATCCCCGGGGGCGCAGGGGAGACCCAGTACTTC
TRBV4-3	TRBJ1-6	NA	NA	CASSQEPTRASPLHF	TGCGCCAGCAGCCAAGAACCCACCAGGGCTTCACCCCTCCACTTT
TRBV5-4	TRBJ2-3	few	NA	CASSTHSSRTDTQYF	TGTGCCAGCAGCACCCATTCTTCGCGGACAGATACGCAGTATTTT
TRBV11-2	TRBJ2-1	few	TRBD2	CASSIAGTSGGGYNEQFF	TGTGCCAGCAGCATTGCCGGGACTAGCGGGGGGGGTTACAATGAGCAGTTCTTC
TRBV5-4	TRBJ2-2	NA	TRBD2	CASSLVAGDTGELFF	TGTGCCAGCAGCTTGGTTGCGGGGGATACCGGGGAGCTGTTTTTT
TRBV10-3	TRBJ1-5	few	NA	CAISDPDGQPQHF	TGTGCCATCAGTGACCCGGACGGTCAGCCCCAGCATTTT
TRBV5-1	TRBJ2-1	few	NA	CASSLNPGLNEQFF	TGCGCCAGCAGCTTAAACCCAGGTCTCAATGAGCAGTTCTTC
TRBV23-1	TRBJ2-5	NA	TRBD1	CAVVLVGRGQETQYF	TGCGCAGTGGTCCTCGTTGGCAGGGGGCAAGAGACCCAGTACTTC
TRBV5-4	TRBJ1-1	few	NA	CASSYSGTGNTEAFF	TGTGCCAGCAGCTACTCCGGGACGGGGAACACTGAAGCTTTCTTT
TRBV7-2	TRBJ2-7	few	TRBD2	CASSLVPSGGYTREQYF	TGTGCCAGCAGCTTAGTGCCTAGCGGGGGGTATACCCGCGAGCAGTACTTC
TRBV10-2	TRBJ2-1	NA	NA	CASRRVGEQFF	TGCGCCAGCAGGCGCGTAGGTGAGCAGTTCTTC
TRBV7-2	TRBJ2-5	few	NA	CASSLGSLPQTQYF	TGTGCCAGCAGCTTAGGTAGCCTGCCCCAAACCCAGTACTTC
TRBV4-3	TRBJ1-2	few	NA	CASSQVDWEYGYTF	TGCGCCAGCAGCCAAGTTGATTGGGAGTATGGCTACACCTTC